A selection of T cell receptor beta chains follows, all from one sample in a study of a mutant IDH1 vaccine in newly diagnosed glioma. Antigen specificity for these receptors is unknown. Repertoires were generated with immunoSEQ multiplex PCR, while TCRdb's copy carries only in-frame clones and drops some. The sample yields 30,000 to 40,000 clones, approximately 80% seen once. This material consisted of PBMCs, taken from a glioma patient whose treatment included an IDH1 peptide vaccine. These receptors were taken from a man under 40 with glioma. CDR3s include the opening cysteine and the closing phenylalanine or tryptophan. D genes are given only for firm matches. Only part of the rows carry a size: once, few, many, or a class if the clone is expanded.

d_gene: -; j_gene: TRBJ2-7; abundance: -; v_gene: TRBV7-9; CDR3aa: CASSIADSYEQYF; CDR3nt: TGTGCCAGCAGCATCGCGGACAGCTACGAGCAGTACTTC
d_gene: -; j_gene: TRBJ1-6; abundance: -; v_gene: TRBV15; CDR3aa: CATSRDGAGNSPLHF; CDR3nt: TGTGCCACCAGCAGAGATGGAGCAGGGAATTCACCCCTCCACTTT
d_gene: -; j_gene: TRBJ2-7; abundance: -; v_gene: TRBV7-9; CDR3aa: CASSLEPGLGQYF; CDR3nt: TGTGCCAGCAGCTTAGAGCCAGGGTTGGGGCAGTACTTC
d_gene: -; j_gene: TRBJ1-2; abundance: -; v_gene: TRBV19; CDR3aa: CASSMREAGYTF; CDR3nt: TGTGCCAGTAGTATGAGGGAGGCTGGCTACACCTTC
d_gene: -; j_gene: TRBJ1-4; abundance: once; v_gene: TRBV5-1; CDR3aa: CASGTGDEKLFF; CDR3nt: TGCGCCAGCGGGACCGGGGATGAAAAACTGTTTTTT
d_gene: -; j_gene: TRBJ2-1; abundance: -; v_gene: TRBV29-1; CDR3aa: CSVEKTAYNEQFF; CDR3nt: TGCAGCGTTGAAAAGACAGCATACAATGAGCAGTTCTTC
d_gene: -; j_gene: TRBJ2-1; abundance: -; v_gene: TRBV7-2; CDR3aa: CASSRPVGILDNEQFF; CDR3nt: TGTGCCAGCAGTCGCCCCGTAGGGATCCTCGACAATGAGCAGTTCTTC
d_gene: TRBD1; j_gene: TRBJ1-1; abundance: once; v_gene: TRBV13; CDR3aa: CASSLIQGDRGTEAFF; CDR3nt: TGTGCCAGCAGCTTAATCCAGGGGGACAGGGGGACTGAAGCTTTCTTT
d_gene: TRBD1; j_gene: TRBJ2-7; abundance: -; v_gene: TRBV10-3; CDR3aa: CAISDGTGQAYEQYF; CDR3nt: TGTGCCATCAGTGACGGGACAGGACAAGCCTACGAGCAGTACTTC
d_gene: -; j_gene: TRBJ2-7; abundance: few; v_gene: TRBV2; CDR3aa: CASSDLDYEQYF; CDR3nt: TGTGCCAGCAGTGACCTAGACTACGAGCAGTACTTC
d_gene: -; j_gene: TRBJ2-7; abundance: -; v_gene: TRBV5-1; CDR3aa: CASSLEVGLNSYEQYF; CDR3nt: TGCGCCAGCAGCTTGGAAGTGGGCCTTAACTCCTACGAGCAGTACTTC
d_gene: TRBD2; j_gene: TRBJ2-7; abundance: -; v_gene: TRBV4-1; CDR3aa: CASSPRGTSGSEQYF; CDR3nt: TGCGCCAGCAGCCCTAGAGGTACTAGCGGGAGCGAGCAGTACTTC
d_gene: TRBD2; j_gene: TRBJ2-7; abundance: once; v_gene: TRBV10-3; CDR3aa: CAISEYSPRGGSYEQYF; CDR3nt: TGTGCCATCAGTGAGTACTCCCCGCGGGGGGGATCCTACGAGCAGTACTTC
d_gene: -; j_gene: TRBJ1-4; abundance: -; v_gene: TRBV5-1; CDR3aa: CASSLGSNEKLFF; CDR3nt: TGCGCCAGCAGCTTGGGATCTAACGAAAAGCTGTTTTTT
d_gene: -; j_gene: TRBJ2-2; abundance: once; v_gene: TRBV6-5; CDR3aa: CASSRLGELFF; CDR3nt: TGTGCCAGCAGCAGATTAGGGGAGCTGTTTTTT
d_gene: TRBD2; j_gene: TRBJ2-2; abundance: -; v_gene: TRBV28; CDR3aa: CASQGLAGSNTGELFF; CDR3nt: TGTGCCTCCCAGGGACTAGCGGGATCGAACACCGGGGAGCTGTTTTTT
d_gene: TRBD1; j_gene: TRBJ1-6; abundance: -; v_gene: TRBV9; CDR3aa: CASSKGTGGNSPLHF; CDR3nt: TGTGCCAGCAGCAAAGGGACAGGGGGGAATTCACCCCTCCACTTT
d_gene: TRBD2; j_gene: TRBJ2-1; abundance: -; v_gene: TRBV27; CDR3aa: CASSPWEGGSEQFF; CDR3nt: TGTGCCAGCAGTCCGTGGGAGGGTGGGAGTGAGCAGTTCTTC
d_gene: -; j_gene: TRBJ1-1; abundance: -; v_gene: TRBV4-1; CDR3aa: CASSQRLAATEAFF; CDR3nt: TGCGCCAGCAGCCAACGACTGGCGGCCACTGAAGCTTTCTTT
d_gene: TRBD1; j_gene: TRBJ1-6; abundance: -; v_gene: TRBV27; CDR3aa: CASSFRGGSSYNSPLHF; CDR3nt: TGTGCCAGCAGTTTCAGGGGGGGGAGCTCCTATAATTCACCCCTCCACTTT
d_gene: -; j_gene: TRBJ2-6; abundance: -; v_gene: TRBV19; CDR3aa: CASSSHPGDAGANVLTF; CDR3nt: TGTGCCAGTAGTTCTCATCCAGGGGACGCTGGGGCCAACGTCCTGACTTTC
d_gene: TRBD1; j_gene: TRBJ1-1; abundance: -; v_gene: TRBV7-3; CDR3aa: CASSLTDRGNTEAFF; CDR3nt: TGTGCCAGCAGCTTAACCGACAGGGGGAACACTGAAGCTTTCTTT
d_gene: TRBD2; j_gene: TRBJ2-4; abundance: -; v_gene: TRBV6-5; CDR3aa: CASSQTSGGANIQYF; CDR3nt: TGTGCCAGCAGTCAGACTAGCGGGGGGGCGAACATTCAGTACTTC
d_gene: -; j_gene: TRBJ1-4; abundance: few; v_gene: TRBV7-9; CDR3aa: CASSLDGDFNEKLFF; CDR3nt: TGTGCCAGCAGCCTGGATGGGGATTTTAATGAAAAACTGTTTTTT
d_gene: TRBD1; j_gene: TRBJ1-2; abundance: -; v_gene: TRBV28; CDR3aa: CASRTGQADNYGYTF; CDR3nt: TGTGCCAGCAGAACGGGACAGGCTGATAACTATGGCTACACCTTC
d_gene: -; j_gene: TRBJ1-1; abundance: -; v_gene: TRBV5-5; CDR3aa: CASSLTGLNTEAFF; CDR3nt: TGTGCCAGCAGCTTGACCGGGTTGAACACTGAAGCTTTCTTT
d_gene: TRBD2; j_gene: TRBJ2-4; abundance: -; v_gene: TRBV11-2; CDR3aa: CASSFWGGRRENIQYF; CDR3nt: TGTGCCAGCAGCTTTTGGGGGGGGAGGCGAGAAAACATTCAGTACTTC
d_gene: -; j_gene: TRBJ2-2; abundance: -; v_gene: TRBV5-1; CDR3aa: CASSPEGVGELFF; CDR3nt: TGCGCCAGCAGCCCGGAGGGCGTCGGGGAGCTGTTTTTT
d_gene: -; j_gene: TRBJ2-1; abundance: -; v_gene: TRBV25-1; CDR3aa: CASAASGYNEQFF; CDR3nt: TGTGCCAGCGCGGCGAGCGGCTATAATGAGCAGTTCTTC
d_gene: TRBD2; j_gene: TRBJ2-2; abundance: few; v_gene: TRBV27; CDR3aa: CASSQLAGANTGELFF; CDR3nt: TGTGCCAGCAGTCAACTAGCGGGGGCGAACACCGGGGAGCTGTTTTTT
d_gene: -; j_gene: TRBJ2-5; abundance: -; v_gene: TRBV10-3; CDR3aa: CAISGDTREETQYF; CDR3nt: TGTGCCATCAGTGGGGACACTCGGGAGGAGACCCAGTACTTC
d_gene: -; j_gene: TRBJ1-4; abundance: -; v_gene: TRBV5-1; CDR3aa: CASSLGAATNEKLFF; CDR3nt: TGCGCCAGCAGCCTGGGAGCTGCAACTAATGAAAAACTGTTTTTT
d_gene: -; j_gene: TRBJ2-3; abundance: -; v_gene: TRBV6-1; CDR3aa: CASSVRTLSSTDTQYF; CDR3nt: TGTGCCAGCAGTGTAAGGACATTATCTAGCACAGATACGCAGTATTTT
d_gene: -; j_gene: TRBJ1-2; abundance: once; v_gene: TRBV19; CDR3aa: CASSDLYGYTF; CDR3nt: TGTGCCAGTAGTGACCTCTATGGCTACACCTTC
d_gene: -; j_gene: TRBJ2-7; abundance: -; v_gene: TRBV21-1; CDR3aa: CASSKEPTRETPPCYEQYF; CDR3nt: TGTGCCAGCAGCAAAGAACCTACTCGTGAGACACCGCCCTGCTACGAGCAGTACTTC
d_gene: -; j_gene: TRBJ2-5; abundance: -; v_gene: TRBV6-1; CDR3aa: CASSDGQTGETQYF; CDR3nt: TGTGCCAGCAGTGACGGACAGACGGGAGAGACCCAGTACTTC
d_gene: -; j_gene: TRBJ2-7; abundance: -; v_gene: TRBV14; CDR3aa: CASSQLDTYEQYF; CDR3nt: TGTGCCAGCAGCCAGCTAGACACCTACGAGCAGTACTTC
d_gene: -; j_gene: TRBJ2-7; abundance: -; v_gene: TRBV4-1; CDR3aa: CASSQVRVWQSQEAYEQYF; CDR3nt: TGCGCCAGCAGCCAAGTTCGAGTGTGGCAATCCCAGGAGGCCTACGAGCAGTACTTC
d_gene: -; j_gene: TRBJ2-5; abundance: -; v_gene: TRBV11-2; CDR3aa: CASSLVAGETQYF; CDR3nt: TGTGCCAGCAGCTTAGTGGCGGGGGAGACCCAGTACTTC
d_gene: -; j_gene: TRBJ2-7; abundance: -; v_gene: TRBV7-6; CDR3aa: CASSLEGNRVHEQYF; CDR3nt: TGTGCCAGCAGCTTAGAGGGTAACAGGGTCCACGAGCAGTACTTC
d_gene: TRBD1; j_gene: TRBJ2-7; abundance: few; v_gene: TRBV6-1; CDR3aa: CASSEADRGGYEQYF; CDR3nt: TGTGCCAGCAGTGAGGCGGACAGGGGCGGGTACGAGCAGTACTTC
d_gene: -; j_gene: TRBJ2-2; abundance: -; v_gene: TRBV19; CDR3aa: CASSGTAAGTGELFF; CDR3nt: TGTGCCAGTAGTGGGACCGCGGCTGGCACCGGGGAGCTGTTTTTT
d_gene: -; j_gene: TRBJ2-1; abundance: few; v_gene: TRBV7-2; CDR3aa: CASSPRRARGINEQFF; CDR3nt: TGTGCCAGCAGCCCCCGCCGGGCTAGGGGTATCAATGAGCAGTTCTTC
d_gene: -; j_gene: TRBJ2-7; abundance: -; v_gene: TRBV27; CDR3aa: CASSLHGAPYEQYF; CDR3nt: TGTGCCAGCAGTTTACATGGAGCCCCTTACGAGCAGTACTTC
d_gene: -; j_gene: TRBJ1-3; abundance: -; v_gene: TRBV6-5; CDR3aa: CASSLIGTGNTIYF; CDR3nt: TGTGCCAGCAGTTTAATCGGAACTGGAAACACCATATATTTT
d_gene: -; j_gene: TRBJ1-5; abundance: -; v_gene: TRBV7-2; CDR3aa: CASSLDRVRNQPQHF; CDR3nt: TGTGCCAGCAGCTTAGACAGGGTGAGGAATCAGCCCCAGCATTTT